Each of the 5 T cell receptor beta chains below was sequenced from the same sample in a study of blood T cells in healthy people across ages. It was with a sample-barcoded 5' primer and a J-beta primer mix that a second PCR of roughly 7 to 11 cycles was run. TCRdb reprocessed the 5' RACE reads with MiXCR, giving one entry per CDR3 protein. The data contain 700,000 or so distinct CDR3 sequences, roughly 20% of them seen just once; the ten biggest clones take up approximately 20%. The specimen was blood. Receptor source: a man in his 70s in good health.

This clonotype was seen a handful of times. The chain has TRBV20-1 and TRBJ2-5; D is perhaps TRBD2 (6 bases). The DNA end is a closer match to TRBJ2-7, so the J assignment may be wrong. Germline CDR1 is DFQATT and CDR2 is SNEGSKA (reference sequence). The CDR3 is made up of 15 amino acids. CDR3 residues: CSARDTGTAPGEQYF. As DNA, the CDR3 is TGCAGTGCTAGGGACACCGGGACTGCCCCCGGCGAGCAGTACTTC.

This chain connects TRBV12-3 or TRBV12-4 to TRBJ2-1; D uncertain. This CDR3 has 12 residues. The ends were cut back, 2 bases at V and 6 bases at J, with 5 bases in the middle. As DNA, the CDR3 is TGTGCCAGCAGTTTATGGGTCAATGAGCAGTTCTTC. It is translated as CASSLWVNEQFF.

Concerning this clonotype itself: One end of the junction is discordant with germline, which a read error may explain. The chain carries TRBV20-1 and TRBJ1-2; 10 nucleotides match TRBD1. The germline gives CDR1 DFQATT, CDR2 SNEGSKA (reference sequence). The CDR3 totals 15 residues. In DNA form, the CDR3 reads TGCAGTGCTGCCCCCCCGGGACAGGGGAACTATGGCCACACCTTC. Its translation: CSAAPPGQGNYGHTF.

This clonotype showed up just a few times. The junction and the germline gene differ at one end; a read error may be behind it. The J gene is TRBJ2-5, the V gene TRBV29-1; D is perhaps TRBD1 or TRBD2 (5 bases each). Germline CDR1 SQVTM, CDR2 ANQGSEA. The CDR3 runs to 15 residues. CDR3 nucleotide sequence: TGCAGCGTTGAGGGGACGCCGGAAAGCTCCTACGAGCAGCACTTC. It specifies CSVEGTPESSYEQHF.

This chain connects TRBV29-1 to TRBJ2-2; 8 bases agree with TRBD1. Unmatched junction bases numbered 11, after V lost 7 bases and J lost 7 bases. The germline CDR1 and CDR2 sequences are SQVTM and ANQGSEA. This CDR3 is built from 14 residues. The CDR3 protein is CSARQGFDSGELFF. The CDR3 DNA reads as TGCAGCGCCAGACAGGGGTTTGATAGCGGGGAGCTGTTTTTT.